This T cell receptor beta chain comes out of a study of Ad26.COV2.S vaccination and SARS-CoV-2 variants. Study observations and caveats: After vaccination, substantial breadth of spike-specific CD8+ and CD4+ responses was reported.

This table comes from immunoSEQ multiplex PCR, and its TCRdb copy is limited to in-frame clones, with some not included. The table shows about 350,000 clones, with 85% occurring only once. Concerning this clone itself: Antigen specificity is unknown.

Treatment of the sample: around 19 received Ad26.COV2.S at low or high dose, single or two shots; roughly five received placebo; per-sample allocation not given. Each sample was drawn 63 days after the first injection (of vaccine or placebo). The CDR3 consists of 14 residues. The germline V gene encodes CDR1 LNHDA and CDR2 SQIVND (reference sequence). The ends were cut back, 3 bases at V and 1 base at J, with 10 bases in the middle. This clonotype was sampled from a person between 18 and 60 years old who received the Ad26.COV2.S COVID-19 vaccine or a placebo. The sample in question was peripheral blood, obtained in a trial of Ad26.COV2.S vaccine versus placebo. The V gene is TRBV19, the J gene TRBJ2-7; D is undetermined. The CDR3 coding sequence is TGTGCCAGTAGTATCCAGTTCGGTTCCTACGAGCAGTACTTC. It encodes CASSIQFGSYEQYF.